This T cell receptor beta chain was sequenced during a study of blood T cell repertoires in COVID-19. Across the study: Acute-phase and convalescent COVID-19 samples originated in the United States, Italy and Spain. T cells, B-cell-depleted T cells, or PBMCs provided the cDNA or gDNA that served as material.

Participants reported their clinical history, and cohort assignment relied on those reports. Original data processing: Amplified reference gene primers provided the basis for estimating nucleated cell counts. Profiling relied on immunoSEQ multiplex PCR, and the TCRdb table lists in-frame clones only, not all of them. V, J and clone size are taken as reported in that table, and D and trimming were inferred from the DNA itself. Among about 310,000 clones, nearly 90% were seen once, and the ten largest hold around 4.5%. The germline gives CDR1 SGHTA, CDR2 FQGTGA. The V and J ends lost 5 bases and 0 bases, in that order; junction bases with no gene match: 7. The CDR3 is 16 residues long.

This sequence joins TRBV7-3 and TRBJ2-1, with 7 bases aligning to TRBD2. This TCR came from a woman aged 18-35 years with acute COVID-19. Sequenced sample: PBMCs or T cells enriched from blood (not recorded which). The CDR3 spells CASSQGGGSSYNEQFF. CDR3 nucleotide sequence: TGTGCCAGCAGCCAAGGCGGCGGGAGCTCCTACAATGAGCAGTTCTTC.